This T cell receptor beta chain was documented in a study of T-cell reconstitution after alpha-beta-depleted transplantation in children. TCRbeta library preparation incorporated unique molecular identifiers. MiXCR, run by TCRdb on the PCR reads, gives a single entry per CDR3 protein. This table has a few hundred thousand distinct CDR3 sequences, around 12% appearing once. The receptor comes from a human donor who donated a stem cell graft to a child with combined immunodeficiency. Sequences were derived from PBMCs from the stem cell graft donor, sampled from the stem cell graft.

CDR3 bases: TGCAGTGCTAGGCCTGGACAGGGGACGGAAAAACTGTTTTTT. Translated, it gives CSARPGQGTEKLFF. V gene TRBV20-1 combines with J gene TRBJ1-4; TRBD1 agrees at 9 bases. CDR1 is DFQATT, CDR2 SNEGSKA, per germline (reference sequence). With V trimmed by 3 bases and J by 8 bases, 7 bases remained unmatched. The CDR3 covers 14 residues.